This paragraph covers one TCR beta chain sequence. This clone's antigen is unknown. No qualities accompany the bases; no much larger clone lies one base away. The data stem from a study of cytomegalovirus exposure and HLA in healthy donors (dated by TCRdb to about 2017). Concerning the study at large: In an earlier analysis of under 600 of the donors, approximately 300 Gb of sequence data and about 110 million unique TCR beta sequences from about 190 million T cells were reported. About 300 gigabases of sequencing data and approximately 84 million unique TCR sequences were included in an early release covering several hundred HLA-typed donors. Of the 398 genotyped donors, approximately 81% were placed in the genetic ancestry cluster associated with self-reported Caucasian donors. The study aimed to test whether signatures of past pathogen exposure could be identified by cataloging public T cell receptors. Using immunosequencing, the study profiled T cell repertoires from some 670 subjects and related those repertoires to cytomegalovirus serostatus. A separate validation cohort of over a hundred different subjects was used in addition to the 666-subject first cohort. High-throughput TCR immunosequencing, statistical association of individual TCRs with disease status, and machine learning were combined to predict cytomegalovirus infection status. To study patterns of TCR occurrence, a later analysis re-analyzed previously published TCR beta repertoires from under 750 donors and added high-resolution HLA genotyping. Rather than drawing on any new phenotypic data, the later analysis identified candidate immune exposures from TCR beta sequences and the way those sequences occurred across donors. To decide whether each TCR beta V gene segment behaved as functional or pseudogenic, an earlier analysis of several hundred of the donors relied on high-throughput TCR beta sequencing. Donor age, sex, ethnicity and CMV serostatus were compiled together with the repertoire data. In a later genetic analysis, genome-wide SNP genotypes for about three fifths of the 666 donors were used, and that subset was treated as a discovery cohort. Every discovery cohort repertoire had been produced on one sequencing platform. Class I and class II HLA loci were covered by the typing at four-digit resolution. Typing coverage differed by locus: A, B, C, DRB1 and DQB1 were typed in roughly 620-630 donors, DQA1 in 500 to 550, DPA1 in some 610, and DPB1 in approximately 450. Five DR-DQ haplotypes were treated as single units for association and clustering because of strong linkage in the cohort. Among 398 genotyped donors of the cohort, an average of around 240,000 unique TCR beta nucleotide sequences were sequenced per donor, about a sixth of them non-productive.

From V the trimming removes 2 bases and from J it removes 5 bases, while the gene matches leave 10 bases of the junction unaccounted for. Based on the germline V gene, the CDR1 and CDR2 sequences are MNHEY and SVGAGI. Inclusive of the bounding cysteine and phenylalanine, the CDR3 is 16 residues long. Only the CDR3 DNA is retained, 48 bases long and in frame from the first base. Broader findings and caveats from the paper: The classifier was reported to diagnose cytomegalovirus status with high specificity and sensitivity in both the original cohort and the validation cohort. It was suggested by the authors that the approach could potentially be generalized to other disease states and immunological phenotypes. Across donors, most TCR sequences were observed very rarely, whereas some public TCRs were present in many individuals. In a later analysis, most CMV-associated TCR beta chains were found to appear HLA-restricted, with HLA associations seemingly driven largely by CMV exposure. The study gave a list of roughly 150 TCR beta chains associated with cytomegalovirus. A group of highly shared sequence variants was considered likely to be a technical artifact of the sequencing pipeline. Specific HLA alleles were associated with 15,000 to 20,000 TCR beta sequences at a false discovery rate of 0.05 in a later analysis. A later genetic analysis reported fewer N-insertions in productive TCRs among donors in an Asian-associated ancestry cluster than the roughly 620-donor mean. In a later analysis, several top co-occurrence clusters were reported to appear linked to parvovirus B19, influenza, CMV and Epstein-Barr virus. In a later analysis, HLA-associated TCR beta chains showed more clonal expansion and lower generation probabilities than non-associated chains that were equally common. An association between a missense DCLRE1C variant and V-gene and J-gene trimming of TCR beta chains was found in a later genetic analysis and replicated in an independent cohort. A further reported finding was that TCR beta sequences accurately predicted the HLA-A and HLA-B alleles for most subjects in the first cohort. In vitro tests confirmed that three of the cytomegalovirus-associated TCR beta chains recognize cytomegalovirus antigens. A later analysis found that TCR association rates varied across HLA loci, with DRB1 alleles showing the most associated TCRs and HLA-C alleles the fewest. This cohort had only TCR beta chains sequenced, and the lack of alpha or paired-chain data limited which features could be detected. Broadly in line with IMGT annotations, most TCR beta V segments showed up in productive rearrangements about 87% or about 30% of the time in an earlier analysis of about 500 of the donors. Because counts were too low, approximately 15 rarely observed V segments, including chromosome 9 orphons, were excluded from the earlier analysis of around 640 of the donors. Correlated functional status among segregating V segments might reflect linkage disequilibrium, but an unknown experimental factor could not be ruled out. The presence/absence analyses assumed that sequencing depth was roughly uniform across donors, and that assumption may not be true. When HLA alleles, especially DR and DQ, strongly co-occurred, TCR associations were difficult to assign to individual alleles. The only immune exposure information available for the cohort was CMV serostatus. Because HLA typing was missing for some donors at each locus, association tests included only the typed subset. The 87-base-pair reads could not distinguish some IMGT-functional V segments, including TRBV6-2 and TRBV6-3, so those segments were excluded.

The cohort consisted of hundreds of healthy bone marrow donors. All cohort members were sampled while nominally healthy, although unrecorded immune exposures were likely present. The donor tested CMV seropositive and was one of the 289 seropositive cohort members. A peripheral blood sample was provided by each donor, and peripheral blood mononuclear cells were used for TCR beta sequencing. Genomic DNA extraction from the blood cell samples was performed with the Qiagen DNeasy Blood Extraction Kit. The library was built by means of the immunoSEQ multiplex PCR assay. For the multiplex PCR, a mixture combining 60 forward primers for TCR Vbeta segments and 13 reverse primers for TCR Jbeta segments was used. A multiplex PCR assay on genomic DNA amplified the CDR3 region of rearranged TCR beta genes. The amplified TCR beta libraries were sequenced on the Illumina HiSeq System as 87-base-pair reads. The published analysis was carried out like this. A later analysis tallied roughly 78 million unique TCR beta chains across the 666 repertoires, and approximately 11 million of those chains were shared by two or more donors. A nearest-neighbor algorithm error-corrected the raw reads and collapsed the reads into unique sequences, merging closely related sequences to remove PCR and sequencing errors. V, D and J gene segments were assigned by aligning CDR3 sequences to IMGT reference sequences. For a sequence to be retained, a match of at least six nucleotides to both a V gene segment and a J gene segment was required. Rearrangements were called productive when the CDR3 lacked stop codons and stayed in frame with V and J; all others were non-productive. Following IMGT convention, CDR3 was defined as the stretch from the second conserved V-encoded cysteine up to the conserved J-encoded phenylalanine. Sequences without an unambiguous match to a single V gene segment were excluded from the earlier analysis of several hundred of the donors. An earlier analysis of about 600 of the donors called V segments functional above 56.7% productive rearrangements and segregating when the between-donor standard deviation exceeded 5%. To diagnose cytomegalovirus status from the catalog of TCR beta chain sequences, a statistical classification framework was built. V and J gene assignment, in a later analysis, came from comparing TCR nucleotide sequences with IMGT/GENE-DB human TR gene sequences. In a later analysis, CDR3 sequences and most-parsimonious VDJ recombination scenarios were assigned using the TCRdist pipeline. In a later analysis, every TCR beta chain was defined by the combination of its CDR3 amino acid sequence and its V-gene family, and reads without a unique V-gene family were dropped. A later analysis removed 592 highly shared, low-generation-probability nucleotide sequences to deal with suspected cross-contamination and a sequencing artifact. In a later analysis, a clonal expansion index was calculated for each public chain from normalized within-repertoire ranks of inferred template counts. Generation probabilities in a later analysis came from a VDJ recombination model fitted to out-of-frame rearrangements, and those results were checked against IGoR. A later analysis scored TCR-TCR, TCR-HLA and TCR-CMV co-occurrence with hypergeometric tests, applying a repertoire-size bias correction to TCR pairs. False discovery rates were estimated in a later analysis by permuting HLA or CMV assignments 20 times. In a later analysis, co-occurring TCRs were grouped using DBSCAN, with TCRdist sequence similarity added in when clustering inside HLA-allele-positive subsets. For co-occurrence clustering, repertoires with fewer than 30,000 or more than 120,000 public chains were excluded, along with four to six repertoires with anomalous nucleotide sharing. TCRdb took this table from immuneACCESS and kept in-frame rearrangements with V and J called. Such tables lack part of the clones; where checked against another copy, unresolved V genes explain under half of the gap, and the rest is unexplained. For V, J and clone size, that table is used; D and trimming come from the DNA. The sample table holds under 150,000 clones, of which around three quarters were seen once. The ten biggest clones cover around 6.7% of the sample.

This receptor was taken from a woman between 40 and 50 years old in good health and CMV-seropositive. The sequenced material came from PBMCs. The receptor chain draws on TRBV6-5 and TRBJ2-5; 8 nucleotides in the junction match TRBD1. The sequenced DNA: TGTGCCAGCAGTTACACTCTTCGGACAGGGCGTGAGACCCAGTACTTC. Translation gives CASSYTLRTGRETQYF.